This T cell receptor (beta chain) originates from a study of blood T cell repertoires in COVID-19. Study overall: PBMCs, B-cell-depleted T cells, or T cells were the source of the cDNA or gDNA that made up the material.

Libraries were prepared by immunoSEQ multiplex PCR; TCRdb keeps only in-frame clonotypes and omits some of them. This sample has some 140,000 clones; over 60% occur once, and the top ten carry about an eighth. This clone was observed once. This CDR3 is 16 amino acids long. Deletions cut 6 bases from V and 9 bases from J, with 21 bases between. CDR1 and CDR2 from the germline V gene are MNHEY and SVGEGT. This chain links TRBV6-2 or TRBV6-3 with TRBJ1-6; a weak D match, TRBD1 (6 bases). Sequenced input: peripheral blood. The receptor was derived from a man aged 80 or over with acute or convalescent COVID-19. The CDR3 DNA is TGTGCCAGCAGCTTACAGGGAGGGTTGGTTCGTTCACCCCTCCACTTT. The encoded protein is CASSLQGGLVRSPLHF.